This entry describes one T cell receptor (beta chain). These data are taken from a study of blood T cell repertoires in COVID-19. The overall study: Acute-phase and convalescent COVID-19 samples originated in the United States, Italy and Spain. The analysed material was cDNA or gDNA that came from T cells, B-cell-depleted T cells, or PBMCs.

Repertoires were generated with immunoSEQ multiplex PCR, while TCRdb's copy carries only in-frame clones and drops some. The repertoire holds around 100,000 clones, around 82% seen once, with around 6.9% in the top ten. This clonotype was sampled from a man between 60 and 70 years old with acute or convalescent COVID-19. The sequenced sample was peripheral blood.

The CDR3 loop is CASSQDGQWNQPQHF. CDR3 coding DNA: TGTGCCAGCAGCCAAGATGGACAGTGGAATCAGCCCCAGCATTTT. The chain links TRBV3-1 (or the pseudogene TRBV3-2) to TRBJ1-5; the D gene is possibly TRBD1 (6 bases). Germline CDR1 is LGHDT and CDR2 is YNNKEL (reference sequence). Trimming removed 0 bases at V and 4 bases at J, with 10 bases between. The CDR3 contains 15 residues.